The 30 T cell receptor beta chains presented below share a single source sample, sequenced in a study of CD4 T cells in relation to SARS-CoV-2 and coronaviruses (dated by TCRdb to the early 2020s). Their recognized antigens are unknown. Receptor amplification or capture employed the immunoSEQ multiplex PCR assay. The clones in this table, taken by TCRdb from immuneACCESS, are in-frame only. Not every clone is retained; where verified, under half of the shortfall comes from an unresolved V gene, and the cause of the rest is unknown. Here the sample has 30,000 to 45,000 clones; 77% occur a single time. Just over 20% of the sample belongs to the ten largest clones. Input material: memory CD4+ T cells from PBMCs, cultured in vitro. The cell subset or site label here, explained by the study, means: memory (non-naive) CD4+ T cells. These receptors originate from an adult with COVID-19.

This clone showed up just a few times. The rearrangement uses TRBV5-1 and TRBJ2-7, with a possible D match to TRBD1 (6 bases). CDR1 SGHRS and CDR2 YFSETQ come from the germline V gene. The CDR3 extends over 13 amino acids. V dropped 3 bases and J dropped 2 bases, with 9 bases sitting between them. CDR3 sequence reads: CASSSGQTYEQYF. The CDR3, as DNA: TGCGCCAGCAGCTCAGGACAGACCTACGAGCAGTACTTC. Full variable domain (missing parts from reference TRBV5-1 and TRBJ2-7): KAGVTQTPRYLIKTRGQQVTLSCSPISGHRSVSWYQQTPGQGLQFLFEYFSETQRNKGNFPGRFSGRQFSNSRSEMNVSTLELGDSALYLCASSSGQTYEQYFGPGTRLTVT.

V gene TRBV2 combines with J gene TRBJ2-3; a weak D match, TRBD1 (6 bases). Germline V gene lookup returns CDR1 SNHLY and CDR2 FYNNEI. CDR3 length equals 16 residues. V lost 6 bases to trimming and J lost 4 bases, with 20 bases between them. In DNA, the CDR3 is TGTGCCAGCAGATCATCGGTCCGACAGGCGGCAGATACGCAGTATTTT. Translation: CASRSSVRQAADTQYF.

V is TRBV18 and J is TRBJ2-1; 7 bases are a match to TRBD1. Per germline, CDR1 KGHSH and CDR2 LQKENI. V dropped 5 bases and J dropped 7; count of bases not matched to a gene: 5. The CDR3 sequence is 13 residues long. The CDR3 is CASSSDRKNEQFF. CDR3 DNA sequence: TGTGCCAGCTCATCGGACAGGAAAAATGAGCAGTTCTTC.

The chain's CDR3 is CTSSPYPGAPDPQYF. As DNA, the CDR3 is TGCACCAGCAGTCCCTATCCGGGAGCCCCGGACCCGCAGTACTTC. The rearrangement joins TRBV1 to TRBJ2-7; the DNA was not compared with TRBD2, the D call given in the table. TRBV1 is shown as a pseudogene. The CDR3 totals 15 residues.

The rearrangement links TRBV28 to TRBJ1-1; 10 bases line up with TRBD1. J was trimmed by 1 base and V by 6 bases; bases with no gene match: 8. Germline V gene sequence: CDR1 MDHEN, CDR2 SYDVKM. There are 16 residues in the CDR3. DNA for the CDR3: TGTGCCAGCAGACCCTGGACAGGGGGGGCGAACACTGAAGCTTTCTTT. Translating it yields CASRPWTGGANTEAFF.

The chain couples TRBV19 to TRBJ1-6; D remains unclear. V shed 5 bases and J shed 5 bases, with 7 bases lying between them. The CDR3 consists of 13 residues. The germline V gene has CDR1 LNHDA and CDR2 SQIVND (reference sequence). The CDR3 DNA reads TGTGCCAGTAGTGCAACAGATAATTCACCCCTCCACTTT. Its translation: CASSATDNSPLHF.

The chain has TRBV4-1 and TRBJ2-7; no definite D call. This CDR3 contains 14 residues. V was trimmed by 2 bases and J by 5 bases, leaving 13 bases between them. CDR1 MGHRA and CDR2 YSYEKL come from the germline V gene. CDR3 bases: TGCGCCAGCAGCCAAAATATGGGATCTAACGAGCAGTACTTC. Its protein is CASSQNMGSNEQYF.

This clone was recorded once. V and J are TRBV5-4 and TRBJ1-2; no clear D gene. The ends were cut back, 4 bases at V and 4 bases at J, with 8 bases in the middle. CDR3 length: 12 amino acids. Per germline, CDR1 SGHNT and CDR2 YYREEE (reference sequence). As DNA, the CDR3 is TGTGCCAGCAGCGGGGTTGGCTATGGCTACACCTTC. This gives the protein CASSGVGYGYTF.

The CDR3 sequence is CSANRDWEQFF. The CDR3 DNA is TGCAGTGCTAACCGGGATTGGGAGCAGTTCTTC. This chain joins TRBV20-1 and TRBJ2-1, with a tentative D call TRBD2 (5 bases). Germline CDR1 reads DFQATT; CDR2 reads SNEGSKA (reference sequence). CDR3 length: 11 residues. V was shortened by 4 bases and J by 10 bases, with 11 bases between the two germline ends.

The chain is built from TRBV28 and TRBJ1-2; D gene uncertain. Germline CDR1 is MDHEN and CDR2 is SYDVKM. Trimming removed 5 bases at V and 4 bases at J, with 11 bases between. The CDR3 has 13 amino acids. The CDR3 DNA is TGTGCCAGCAGTAGACCGACCGTCTATGGCTACACCTTC. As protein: CASSRPTVYGYTF.

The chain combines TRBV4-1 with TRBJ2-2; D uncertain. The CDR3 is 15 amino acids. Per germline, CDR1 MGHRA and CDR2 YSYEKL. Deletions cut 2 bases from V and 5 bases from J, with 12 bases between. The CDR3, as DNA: TGCGCCAGCAGCCAACCCTGGGCCCAAACCGGGGAGCTGTTTTTT. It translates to CASSQPWAQTGELFF.

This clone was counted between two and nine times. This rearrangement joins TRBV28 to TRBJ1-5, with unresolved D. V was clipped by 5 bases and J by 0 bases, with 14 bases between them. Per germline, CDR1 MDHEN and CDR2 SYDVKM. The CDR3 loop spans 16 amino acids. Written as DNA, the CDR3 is TGTGCCAGCAGTCAAATGCAGACCCGTAGCAATCAGCCCCAGCATTTT. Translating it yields CASSQMQTRSNQPQHF.

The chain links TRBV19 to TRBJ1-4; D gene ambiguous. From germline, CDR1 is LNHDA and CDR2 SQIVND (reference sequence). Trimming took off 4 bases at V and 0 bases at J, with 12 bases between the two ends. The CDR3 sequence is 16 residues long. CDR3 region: CASSKVQAATNEKLFF. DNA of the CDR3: TGTGCCAGTAGTAAGGTCCAGGCTGCAACTAATGAAAAACTGTTTTTT. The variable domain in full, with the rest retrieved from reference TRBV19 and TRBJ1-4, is DGGITQSPKYLFRKEGQNVTLSCEQNLNHDAMYWYRQDPGQGLRLIYYSQIVNDFQKGDIAEGYSVSREKKESFPLTVTSAQKNPTAFYLCASSKVQAATNEKLFFGSGTQLSVL.

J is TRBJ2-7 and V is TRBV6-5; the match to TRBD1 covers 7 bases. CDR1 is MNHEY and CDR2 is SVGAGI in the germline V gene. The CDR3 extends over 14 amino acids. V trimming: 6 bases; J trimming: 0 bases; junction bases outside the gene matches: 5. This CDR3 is CASRYTGASYEQYF. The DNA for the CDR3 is TGTGCCAGCAGATATACAGGGGCCTCCTACGAGCAGTACTTC.

CDR3: CASSGRDTRSHSNQPQHF. The CDR3 nucleotides are TGTGCCAGTAGTGGGCGGGACACCCGTAGTCATAGCAATCAGCCCCAGCATTTT. The chain couples TRBV19 to TRBJ1-5, with a weak D call TRBD1 (6 bases). In germline, CDR1 is LNHDA, CDR2 SQIVND (reference sequence). This CDR3 is 18 amino acids long. Trimming pared 5 bases from V and 0 bases from J, leaving 20 bases between.

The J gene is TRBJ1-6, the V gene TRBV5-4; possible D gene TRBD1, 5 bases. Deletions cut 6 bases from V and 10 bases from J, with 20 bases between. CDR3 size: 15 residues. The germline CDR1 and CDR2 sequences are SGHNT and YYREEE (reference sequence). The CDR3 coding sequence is TGTGCCAGCACCGCAGACAGCCGCCCTAACTCACCCCTCCACTTT. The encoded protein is CASTADSRPNSPLHF.

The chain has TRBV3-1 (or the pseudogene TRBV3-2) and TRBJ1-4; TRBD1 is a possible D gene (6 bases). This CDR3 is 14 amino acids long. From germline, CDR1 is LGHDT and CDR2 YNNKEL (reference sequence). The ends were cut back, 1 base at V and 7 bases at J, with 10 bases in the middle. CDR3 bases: TGTGCCAGCAGCCAAGCAGGGGCGGGTGAAAAACTGTTTTTT. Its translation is CASSQAGAGEKLFF.

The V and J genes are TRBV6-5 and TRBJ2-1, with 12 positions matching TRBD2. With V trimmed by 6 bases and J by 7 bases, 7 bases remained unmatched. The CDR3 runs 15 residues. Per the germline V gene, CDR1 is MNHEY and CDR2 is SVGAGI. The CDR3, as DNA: TGTGCCAGCAGCTCTACTAGCGGGAGGATGAATGAGCAGTTCTTC. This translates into CASSSTSGRMNEQFF.

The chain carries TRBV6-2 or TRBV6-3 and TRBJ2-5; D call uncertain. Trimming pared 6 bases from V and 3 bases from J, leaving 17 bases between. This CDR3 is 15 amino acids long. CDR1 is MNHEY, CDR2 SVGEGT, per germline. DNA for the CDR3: TGTGCCAGCAGCCGACTTAGAATATGGGAAGAGACCCAGTACTTC. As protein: CASSRLRIWEETQYF.

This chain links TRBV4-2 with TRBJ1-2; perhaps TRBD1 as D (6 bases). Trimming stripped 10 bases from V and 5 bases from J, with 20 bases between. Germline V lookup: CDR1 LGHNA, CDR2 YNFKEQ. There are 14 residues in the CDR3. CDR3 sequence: CATLDGGRGYGYTF. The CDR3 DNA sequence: TGTGCCACCCTAGACGGGGGGCGCGGTTATGGCTACACCTTC.

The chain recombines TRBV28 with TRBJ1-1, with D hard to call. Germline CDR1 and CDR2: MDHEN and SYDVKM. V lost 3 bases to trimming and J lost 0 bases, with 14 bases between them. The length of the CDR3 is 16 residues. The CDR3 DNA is TGTGCCAGCAGTTTCGCGCTTGGAAGCATGAACACTGAAGCTTTCTTT. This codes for CASSFALGSMNTEAFF. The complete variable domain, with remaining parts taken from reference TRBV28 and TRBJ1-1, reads DVKVTQSSRYLVKRTGEKVFLECVQDMDHENMFWYRQDPGLGLRLIYFSYDVKMKEKGDIPEGYSVSREKKERFSLILESASTNQTSMYLCASSFALGSMNTEAFFGQGTRLTVV.

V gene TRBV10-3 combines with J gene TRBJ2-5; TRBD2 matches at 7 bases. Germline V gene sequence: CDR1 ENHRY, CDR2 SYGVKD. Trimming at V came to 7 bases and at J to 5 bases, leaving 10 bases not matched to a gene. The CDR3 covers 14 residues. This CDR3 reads CAIKASGGGETQYF. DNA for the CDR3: TGTGCCATCAAGGCTAGCGGAGGCGGGGAGACCCAGTACTTC.

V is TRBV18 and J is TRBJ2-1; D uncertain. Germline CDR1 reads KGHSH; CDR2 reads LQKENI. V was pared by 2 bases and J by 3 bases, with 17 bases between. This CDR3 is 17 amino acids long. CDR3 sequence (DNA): TGTGCCAGCTCACCAGAGTCTAGAAGGGCGGTCTACAATGAGCAGTTCTTC. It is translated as CASSPESRRAVYNEQFF.

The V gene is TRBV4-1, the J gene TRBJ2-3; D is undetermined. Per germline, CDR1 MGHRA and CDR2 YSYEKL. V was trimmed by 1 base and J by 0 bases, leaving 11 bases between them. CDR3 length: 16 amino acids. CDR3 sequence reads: CASSQGRGRSTDTQYF. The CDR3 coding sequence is TGCGCCAGCAGCCAAGGCCGAGGTAGGAGCACAGATACGCAGTATTTT.

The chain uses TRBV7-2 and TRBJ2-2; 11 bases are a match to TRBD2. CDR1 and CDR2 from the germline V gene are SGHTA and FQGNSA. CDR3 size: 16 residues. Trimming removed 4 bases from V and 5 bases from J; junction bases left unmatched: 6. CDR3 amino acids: CASSSGLAVGTGELFF. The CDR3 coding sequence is TGTGCCAGCAGCTCGGGACTAGCGGTTGGGACCGGGGAGCTGTTTTTT.

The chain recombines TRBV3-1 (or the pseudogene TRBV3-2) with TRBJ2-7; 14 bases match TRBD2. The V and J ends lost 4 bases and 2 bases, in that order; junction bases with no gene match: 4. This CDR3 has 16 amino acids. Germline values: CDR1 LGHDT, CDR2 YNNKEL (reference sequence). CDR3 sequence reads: CASSPGLAGGAYEQYF. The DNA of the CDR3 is TGTGCCAGCAGCCCAGGACTAGCGGGAGGAGCCTACGAGCAGTACTTC.

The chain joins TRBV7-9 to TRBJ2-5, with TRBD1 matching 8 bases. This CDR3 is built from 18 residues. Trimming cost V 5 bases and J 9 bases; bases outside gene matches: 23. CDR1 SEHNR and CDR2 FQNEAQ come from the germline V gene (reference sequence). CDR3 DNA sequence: TGTGCCAGCAGCCCCCCTGGAGGGACAGGATTCTCTATAGGTGCCCAGTACTTC. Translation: CASSPPGGTGFSIGAQYF.

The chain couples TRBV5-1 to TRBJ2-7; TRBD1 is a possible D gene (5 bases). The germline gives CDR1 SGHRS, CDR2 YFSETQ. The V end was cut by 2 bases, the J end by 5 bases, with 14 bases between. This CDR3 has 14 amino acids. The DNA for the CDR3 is TGCGCCAGCAGCTTCGGTACAGGTTTCGACGAGCAGTACTTC. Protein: CASSFGTGFDEQYF.

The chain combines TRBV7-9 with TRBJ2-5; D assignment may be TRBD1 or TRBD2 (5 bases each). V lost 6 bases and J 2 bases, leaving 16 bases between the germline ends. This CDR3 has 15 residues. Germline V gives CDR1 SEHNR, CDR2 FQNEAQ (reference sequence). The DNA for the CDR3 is TGTGCCAGCAGGGGCAGGGCCGGGGTTCAAGAGACCCAGTACTTC. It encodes CASRGRAGVQETQYF.

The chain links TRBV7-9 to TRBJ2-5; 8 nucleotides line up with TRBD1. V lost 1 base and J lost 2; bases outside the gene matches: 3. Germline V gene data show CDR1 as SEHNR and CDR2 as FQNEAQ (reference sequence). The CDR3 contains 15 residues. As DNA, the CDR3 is TGTGCCAGCAGCTTAGGACAGGGGCGGCAAGAGACCCAGTACTTC. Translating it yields CASSLGQGRQETQYF.